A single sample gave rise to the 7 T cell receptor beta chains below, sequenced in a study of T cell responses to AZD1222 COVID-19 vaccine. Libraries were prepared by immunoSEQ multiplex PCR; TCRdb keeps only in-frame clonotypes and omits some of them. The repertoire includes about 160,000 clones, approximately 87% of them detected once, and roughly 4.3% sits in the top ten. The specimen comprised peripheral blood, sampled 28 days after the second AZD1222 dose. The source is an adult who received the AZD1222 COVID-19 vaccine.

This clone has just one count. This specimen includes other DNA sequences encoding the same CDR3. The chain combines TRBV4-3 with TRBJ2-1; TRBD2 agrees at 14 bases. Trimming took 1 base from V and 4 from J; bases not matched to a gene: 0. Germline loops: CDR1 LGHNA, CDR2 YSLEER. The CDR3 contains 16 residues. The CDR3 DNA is TGCGCCAGCAGCCAAGGACTAGCGGGGGGGTACAATGAGCAGTTCTTC. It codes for CASSQGLAGGYNEQFF.

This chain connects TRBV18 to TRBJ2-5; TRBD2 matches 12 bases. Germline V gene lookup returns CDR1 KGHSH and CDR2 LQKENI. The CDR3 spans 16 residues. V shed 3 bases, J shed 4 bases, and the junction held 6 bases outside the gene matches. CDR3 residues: CASSPRTSGARETQYF. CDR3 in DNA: TGTGCCAGCTCACCGCGGACTAGCGGGGCCCGAGAGACCCAGTACTTC. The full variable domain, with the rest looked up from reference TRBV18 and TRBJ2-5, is NAGVMQNPRHLVRRRGQEARLRCSPMKGHSHVYWYRQLPEEGLKFMVYLQKENIIDESGMPKERFSAEFPKEGPSILRIQQVVRGDSAAYFCASSPRTSGARETQYFGPGTRLLVL.

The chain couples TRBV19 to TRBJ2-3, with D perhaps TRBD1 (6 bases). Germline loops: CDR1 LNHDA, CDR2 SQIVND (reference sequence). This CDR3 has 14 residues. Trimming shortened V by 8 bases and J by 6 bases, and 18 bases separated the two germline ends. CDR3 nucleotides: TGTGCCAGTTGGGGAACAGGGCACACGGATACGCAGTATTTT. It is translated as CASWGTGHTDTQYF.

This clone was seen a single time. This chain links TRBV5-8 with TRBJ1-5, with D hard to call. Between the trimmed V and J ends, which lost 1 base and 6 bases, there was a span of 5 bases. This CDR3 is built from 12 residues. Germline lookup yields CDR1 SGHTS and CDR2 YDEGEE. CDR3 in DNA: TGTGCCAGCAGCTTGTTAGGTCAGCCCCAGCATTTT. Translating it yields CASSLLGQPQHF.

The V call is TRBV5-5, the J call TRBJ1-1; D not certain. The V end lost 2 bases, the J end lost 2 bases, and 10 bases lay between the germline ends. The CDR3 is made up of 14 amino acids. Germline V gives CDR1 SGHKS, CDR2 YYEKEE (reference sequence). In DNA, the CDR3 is TGTGCCAGCAGCTTTAGTTGGGGAAACACTGAAGCTTTCTTT. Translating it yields CASSFSWGNTEAFF. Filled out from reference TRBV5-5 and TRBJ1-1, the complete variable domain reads DAGVTQSPTHLIKTRGQQVTLRCSPISGHKSVSWYQQVLGQGPQFIFQYYEKEERGRGNFPDRFSARQFPNYSSELNVNALLLGDSALYLCASSFSWGNTEAFFGQGTRLTVV.

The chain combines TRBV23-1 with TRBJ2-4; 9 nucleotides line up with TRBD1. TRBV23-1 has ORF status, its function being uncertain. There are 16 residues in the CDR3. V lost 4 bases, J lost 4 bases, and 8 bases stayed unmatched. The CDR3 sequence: CASSPGQGGGKNIQYF. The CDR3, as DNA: TGCGCCAGCAGTCCGGGACAGGGTGGGGGAAAAAACATTCAGTACTTC.

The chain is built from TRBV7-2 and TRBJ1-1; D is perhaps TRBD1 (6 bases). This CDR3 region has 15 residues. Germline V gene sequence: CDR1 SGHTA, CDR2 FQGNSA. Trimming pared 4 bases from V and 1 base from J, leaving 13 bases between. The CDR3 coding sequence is TGTGCCAGCAGCTCGGGGGGCGGGAGGAACACTGAAGCTTTCTTT. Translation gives CASSSGGGRNTEAFF.